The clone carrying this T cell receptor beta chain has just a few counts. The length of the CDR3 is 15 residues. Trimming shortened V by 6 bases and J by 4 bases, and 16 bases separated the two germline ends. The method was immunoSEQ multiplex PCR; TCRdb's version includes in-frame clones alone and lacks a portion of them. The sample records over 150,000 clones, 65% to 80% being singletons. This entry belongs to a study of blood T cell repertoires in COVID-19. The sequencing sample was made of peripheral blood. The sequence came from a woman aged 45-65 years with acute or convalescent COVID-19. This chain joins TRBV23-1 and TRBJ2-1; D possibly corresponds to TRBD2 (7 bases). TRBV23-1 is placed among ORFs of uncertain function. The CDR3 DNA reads TGCGCCAGCAGCCCCAGGGGCGGGGGATACAATGAGCAGTTCTTC. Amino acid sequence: CASSPRGGGYNEQFF.